The T cell receptor beta chain described here comes from a study of cytomegalovirus exposure and HLA in healthy donors. This clone has just a few counts. Trimming shortened V by 1 base and J by 3 bases, and 16 bases separated the two germline ends. The CDR3 loop spans 17 amino acids. Looked up from germline, CDR1 is PRHDT and CDR2 is FYEKMQ (reference sequence). With 60 Vbeta and 13 Jbeta primers, the PCR was carried out. Libraries were prepared by immunoSEQ multiplex PCR; TCRdb keeps only in-frame clonotypes and omits some of them. The table shows tens of thousands of clones, with over 60% occurring only once.

The chain is built from TRBV13 and TRBJ1-5; maybe TRBD1 (6 bases). This clonotype was obtained from a woman between 25 and 40 years old in good health and CMV-seronegative. Material for sequencing was PBMCs. The CDR3 loop reads CASSLARGSRNNQPQHF. The CDR3 DNA reads TGTGCCAGCAGCTTAGCGAGGGGGTCACGGAACAATCAGCCCCAGCATTTT.